This record looks at one T cell receptor beta chain sequence and its context. These data come from a study of blood T cell repertoires in COVID-19. For the study at large: From the United States, Italy and Spain came samples of acute and convalescent COVID-19. T cells, B-cell-depleted T cells, or PBMCs supplied cDNA or gDNA.

This CDR3 is built from 17 residues. V was clipped by 0 bases and J by 4 bases, with 18 bases between them. Per the germline V gene, CDR1 is LNHNV and CDR2 is YYDKDF (reference sequence). In the study's own analysis: From reference gene primer amplification, estimates of nucleated cell counts were derived. Using immunoSEQ multiplex PCR, the repertoire was profiled, and TCRdb retains in-frame clones only, with some absent. V and J calls plus clone size are reproduced from that table; the DNA served to infer D and trimming. The sample includes roughly 16,000 clones, about 80% of them seen just once. The chain links TRBV15 to TRBJ1-2, with D unresolved. This TCR was sampled from a human donor in a cohort sampled during active COVID-19. The sample comprised peripheral blood. The DNA for the CDR3 is TGTGCCACCAGCAGAGAATCGGCAGGAAAGGCTTTCTATGGCTACACCTTC. Protein: CATSRESAGKAFYGYTF.